A selection of T cell receptor beta chains follows, all from one sample in a study of blood T cell repertoires in COVID-19. Here immunoSEQ multiplex PCR was the method, and the copy in TCRdb shows in-frame clones only, minus some. The sample consists of approximately 390,000 clones, over 75% of them appearing once. The sequencing input was peripheral blood. The receptors shown here come from a woman aged 60-70 years with COVID-19, enrolled during active disease. Both conserved end residues are trimmed from each CDR3. Rows may omit the clone size; those that give it use once, few, many or a size class.

CDR3 protein	clone size	V gene	J gene
ASSYPDRAGELF	.	TRBV6-7	TRBJ2-2
ASSPTGRGAVIEQY	.	TRBV3-1/TRBV3-2	TRBJ2-7
ASSRGGMSTDTQY	.	TRBV7-3	TRBJ2-3
ASSGGIPGTGELF	.	TRBV5-6	TRBJ2-2
ASSPGNRGETYNEQF	few	TRBV18	TRBJ2-1
ASSLPNQESGNTIY	.	TRBV7-8	TRBJ1-3
AISGDRASLGYT	.	TRBV10-3	TRBJ1-2
ATSDHRGPAGNTIY	.	TRBV24-1	TRBJ1-3
ASSIVGRSEQF	.	TRBV19	TRBJ2-1
ASRGRGQRQETQY	.	TRBV5-4	TRBJ2-5
ASSIAGAGETQY	.	TRBV7-9	TRBJ2-5
ASSLSRDTLNTEAF	.	TRBV7-3	TRBJ1-1
ASTTSRWLSYNEQF	.	TRBV2	TRBJ2-1
ASSPAGIGYRYNEQF	.	TRBV28	TRBJ2-1
ASKSDYTYEQY	.	TRBV28	TRBJ2-7
ASSARTGGSETQY	.	TRBV5-1	TRBJ2-5
ASSRTGTGRHEQY	.	TRBV28	TRBJ2-7
ASSLGTGGLGAF	.	TRBV11-2	TRBJ1-1
ASSLARLAGGLYQETQY	.	TRBV5-1	TRBJ2-5
ASSEALRQVEEQY	.	TRBV6-1	TRBJ2-7
ASSLRSTGTEAF	few	TRBV7-9	TRBJ1-1
ATSDYGQGWEETQY	.	TRBV24-1	TRBJ2-5